The T cell receptor beta chain described here comes from a study of blood T cell repertoires in COVID-19. Study overall: The origin of the acute and convalescent COVID-19 samples was the United States, Italy and Spain. PBMCs, B-cell-depleted T cells, or T cells provided the cDNA or gDNA that made up the material.

The authors' processing: Amplified reference gene primers provided the basis for estimating nucleated cell counts. Sequencing was performed with immunoSEQ multiplex PCR; in TCRdb, only in-frame clones are kept and a portion is missing. D and trimming were read from the DNA, whereas the V and J calls and clone size are those reported in that table. Among 200,000 to 300,000 clones listed, approximately 85% were seen once. The CDR3 spans 14 residues. CDR1 MNHEY and CDR2 SVGEGT come from the germline V gene. V was pared by 4 bases and J by 5 bases, with 15 bases between. The sequence came from a human donor in a cohort sampled during active COVID-19. The chain joins TRBV6-2 or TRBV6-3 to TRBJ2-7, with D tentatively TRBD2 (5 bases). Sample: peripheral blood. The CDR3 spells CASSSLRGSNEQYF. CDR3 nucleotides: TGTGCCAGCAGTTCCCTTCGAGGGTCCAACGAGCAGTACTTC.